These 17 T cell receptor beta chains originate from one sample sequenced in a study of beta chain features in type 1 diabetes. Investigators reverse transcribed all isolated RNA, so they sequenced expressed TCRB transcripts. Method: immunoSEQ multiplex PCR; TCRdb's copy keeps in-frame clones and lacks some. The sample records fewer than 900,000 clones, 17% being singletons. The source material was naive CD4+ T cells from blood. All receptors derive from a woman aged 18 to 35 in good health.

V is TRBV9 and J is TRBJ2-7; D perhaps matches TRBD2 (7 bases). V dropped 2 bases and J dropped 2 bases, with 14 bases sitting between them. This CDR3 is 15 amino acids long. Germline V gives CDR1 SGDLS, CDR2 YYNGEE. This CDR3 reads CASSVEGGGAYEQYF. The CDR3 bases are TGTGCCAGCAGCGTGGAGGGAGGGGGTGCCTACGAGCAGTACTTC. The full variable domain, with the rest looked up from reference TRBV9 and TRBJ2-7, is DSGVTQTPKHLITATGQRVTLRCSPRSGDLSVYWYQQSLDQGLQFLIQYYNGEERAKGNILERFSAQQFPDLHSELNLSSLELGDSALYFCASSVEGGGAYEQYFGPGTRLTVT.

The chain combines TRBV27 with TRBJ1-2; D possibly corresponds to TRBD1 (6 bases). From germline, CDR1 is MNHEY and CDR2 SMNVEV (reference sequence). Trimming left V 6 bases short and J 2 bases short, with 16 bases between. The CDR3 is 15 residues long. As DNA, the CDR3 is TGTGCCAGCAGGGATATACAGGGCCTGAACTATGGCTACACCTTC. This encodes CASRDIQGLNYGYTF.

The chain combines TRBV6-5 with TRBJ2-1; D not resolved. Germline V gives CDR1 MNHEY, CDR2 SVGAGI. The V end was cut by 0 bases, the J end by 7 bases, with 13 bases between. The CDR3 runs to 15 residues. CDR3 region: CASSYSRMGANEQFF. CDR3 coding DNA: TGTGCCAGCAGTTACTCTCGGATGGGTGCGAATGAGCAGTTCTTC.

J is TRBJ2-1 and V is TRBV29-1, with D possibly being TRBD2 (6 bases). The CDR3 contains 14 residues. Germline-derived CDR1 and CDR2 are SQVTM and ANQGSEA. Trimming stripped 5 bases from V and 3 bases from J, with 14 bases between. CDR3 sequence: CSVNPSASYNEQFF. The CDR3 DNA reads TGCAGCGTTAACCCTAGCGCTAGCTACAATGAGCAGTTCTTC.

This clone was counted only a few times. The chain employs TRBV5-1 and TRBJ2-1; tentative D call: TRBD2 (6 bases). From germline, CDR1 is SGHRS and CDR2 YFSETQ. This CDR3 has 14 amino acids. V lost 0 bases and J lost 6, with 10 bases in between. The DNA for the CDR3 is TGCGCCAGCAGCTTGGCTAGCGCTGGCAATGAGCAGTTCTTC. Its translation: CASSLASAGNEQFF.

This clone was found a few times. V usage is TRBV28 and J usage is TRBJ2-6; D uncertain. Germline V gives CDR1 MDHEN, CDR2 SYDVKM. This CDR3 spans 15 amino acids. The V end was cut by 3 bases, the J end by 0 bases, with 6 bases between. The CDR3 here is CASSFRLSGANVLTF. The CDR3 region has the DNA TGTGCCAGCAGTTTTCGCCTCTCTGGGGCCAACGTCCTGACTTTC.

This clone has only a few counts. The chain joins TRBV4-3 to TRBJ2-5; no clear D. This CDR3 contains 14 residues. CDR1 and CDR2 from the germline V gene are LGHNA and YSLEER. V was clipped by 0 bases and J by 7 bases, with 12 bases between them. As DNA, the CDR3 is TGCGCCAGCAGCCAAGATCTCCCGGGTCGGACCCAGTACTTC. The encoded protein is CASSQDLPGRTQYF.

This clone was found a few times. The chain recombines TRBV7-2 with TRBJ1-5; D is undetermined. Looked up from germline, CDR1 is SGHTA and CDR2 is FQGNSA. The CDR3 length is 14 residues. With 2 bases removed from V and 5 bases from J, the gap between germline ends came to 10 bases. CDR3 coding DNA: TGTGCCAGCAGCTTACGGGCTGGGGATCAGCCCCAGCATTTT. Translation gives CASSLRAGDQPQHF.

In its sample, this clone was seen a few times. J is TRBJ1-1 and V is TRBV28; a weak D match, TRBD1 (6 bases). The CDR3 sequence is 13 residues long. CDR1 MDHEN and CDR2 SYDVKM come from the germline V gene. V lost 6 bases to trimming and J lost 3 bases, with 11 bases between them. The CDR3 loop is CASSSTGYTEAFF. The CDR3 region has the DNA TGTGCCAGCAGCAGTACAGGGTACACTGAAGCTTTCTTT.

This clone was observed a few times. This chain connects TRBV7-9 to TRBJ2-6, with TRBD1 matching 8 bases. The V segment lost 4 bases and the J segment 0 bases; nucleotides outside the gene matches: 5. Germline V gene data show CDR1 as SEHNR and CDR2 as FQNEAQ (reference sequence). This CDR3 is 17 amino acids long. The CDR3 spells CASSSRDRPSGANVLTF. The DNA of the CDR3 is TGTGCCAGCAGCTCACGGGACAGGCCCTCTGGGGCCAACGTCCTGACTTTC.

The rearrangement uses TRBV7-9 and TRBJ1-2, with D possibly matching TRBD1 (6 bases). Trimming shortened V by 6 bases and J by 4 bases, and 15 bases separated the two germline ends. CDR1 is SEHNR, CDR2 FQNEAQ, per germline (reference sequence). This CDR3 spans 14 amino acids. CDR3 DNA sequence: TGTGCCAGCAGTCCCGGGACACAGGTCTATGGCTACACCTTC. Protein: CASSPGTQVYGYTF.

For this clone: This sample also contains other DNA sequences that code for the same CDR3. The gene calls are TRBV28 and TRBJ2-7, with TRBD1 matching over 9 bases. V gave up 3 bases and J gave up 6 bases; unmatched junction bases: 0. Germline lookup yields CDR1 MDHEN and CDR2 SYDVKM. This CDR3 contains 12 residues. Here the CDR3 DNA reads TGTGCCAGCAGTTTGGACAGGGGCGAGCAGTACTTC. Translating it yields CASSLDRGEQYF.

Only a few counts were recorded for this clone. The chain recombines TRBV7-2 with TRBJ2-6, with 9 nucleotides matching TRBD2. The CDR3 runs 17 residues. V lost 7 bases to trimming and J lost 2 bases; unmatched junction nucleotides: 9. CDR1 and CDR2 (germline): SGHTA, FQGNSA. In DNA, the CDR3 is TGTGCCAGCAAGGCTAGCGGGATTCGTCCTGGGGCCAACGTCCTGACTTTC. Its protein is CASKASGIRPGANVLTF.

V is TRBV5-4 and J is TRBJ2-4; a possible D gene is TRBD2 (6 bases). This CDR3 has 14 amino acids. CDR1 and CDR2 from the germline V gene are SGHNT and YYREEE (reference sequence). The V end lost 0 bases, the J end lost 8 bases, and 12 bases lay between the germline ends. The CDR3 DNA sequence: TGTGCCAGCAGCTTGGGCGGGGTTCCGGACATTCAGTACTTC. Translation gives CASSLGGVPDIQYF.

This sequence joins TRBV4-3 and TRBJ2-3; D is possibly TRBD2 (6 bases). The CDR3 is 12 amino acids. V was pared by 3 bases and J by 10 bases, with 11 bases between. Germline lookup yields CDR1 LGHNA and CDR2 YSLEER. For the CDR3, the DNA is TGCGCCAGCAGCCACCCAGGGACTTCGCAGTATTTT. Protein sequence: CASSHPGTSQYF.

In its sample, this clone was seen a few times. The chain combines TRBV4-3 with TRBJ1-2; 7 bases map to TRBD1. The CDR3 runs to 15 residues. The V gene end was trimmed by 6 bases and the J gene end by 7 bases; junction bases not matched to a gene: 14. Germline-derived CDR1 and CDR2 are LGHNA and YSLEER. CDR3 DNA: TGCGCCAGCAGTCGCTCTCGACAGGGACTTGCTGGCTACACCTTC. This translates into CASSRSRQGLAGYTF.

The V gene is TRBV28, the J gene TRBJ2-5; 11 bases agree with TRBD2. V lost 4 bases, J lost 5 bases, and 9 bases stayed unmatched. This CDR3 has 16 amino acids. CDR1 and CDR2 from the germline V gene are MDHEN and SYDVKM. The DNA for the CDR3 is TGTGCCAGCAGTTCCTCACTTAGCGGGAGGGGGGAGACCCAGTACTTC. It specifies CASSSSLSGRGETQYF. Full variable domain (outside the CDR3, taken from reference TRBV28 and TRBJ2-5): DVKVTQSSRYLVKRTGEKVFLECVQDMDHENMFWYRQDPGLGLRLIYFSYDVKMKEKGDIPEGYSVSREKKERFSLILESASTNQTSMYLCASSSSLSGRGETQYFGPGTRLLVL.